The 8 T cell receptor beta chains below all came from one sample that was sequenced in a study of blood T cells in healthy people across ages. The use of a sample-barcoded 5' primer and a J-beta primer mix characterized a second PCR of roughly 7 to 11 cycles. TCRdb itself ran the 5' RACE reads through MiXCR, one entry per CDR3 protein. The table records fewer than 800,000 distinct CDR3 sequences, around 21% of them present only once. The sequenced material came from blood. The receptors originated from a man aged 65 to 85 in good health.

The chain has TRBV12-3 or TRBV12-4 and TRBJ2-4, with 8 positions matching TRBD1. The CDR3 extends over 14 amino acids. J lost 3 bases, V lost 5 bases, and 3 bases had no gene match. CDR3 in DNA: TGTGCCAGCAGTCCTACAGGGGGCAAAAACATTCAGTACTTC. Protein: CASSPTGGKNIQYF.

The V and J genes are TRBV12-3 or TRBV12-4 and TRBJ2-5, with 8 bases that match TRBD2. The end of the DNA aligns better with TRBJ2-1, so the J call may be wrong. The CDR3 sequence is 16 residues long. The CDR3 nucleotides are TGTGCCAGCAGTCCCGTGATTAGCGGGAATGGGGTTGAGCAGTTCTTC. As protein: CASSPVISGNGVEQFF.

There are many counts of this clonotype. The chain employs TRBV7-2 and TRBJ2-1; D is perhaps TRBD1 or TRBD2 (6 bases each). The CDR3 runs to 14 residues. Trimming took 5 bases from V and 0 from J, leaving 8 bases between them. The germline V gene has CDR1 SGHTA and CDR2 FQGNSA. In DNA, the CDR3 is TGTGCCAGCAGCGAGGGGGGCTCCTACAATGAGCAGTTCTTC. Translation gives CASSEGGSYNEQFF.

This chain uses TRBV5-5 with TRBJ1-4; D not certain. The germline V gene has CDR1 SGHKS and CDR2 YYEKEE (reference sequence). Between the trimmed V and J ends, which lost 4 bases and 4 bases, there was a span of 11 bases. This CDR3 has 14 amino acids. CDR3 sequence reads: CASSLTSYNEKLFF. The CDR3 region has the DNA TGTGCCAGCAGCCTGACAAGTTATAATGAAAAACTGTTTTTT.

The chain recombines TRBV14 with TRBJ1-2; 8 nucleotides match TRBD1. CDR1 and CDR2 (germline): SGHDN, FVKESK. The length of the CDR3 is 16 residues. V was pared by 4 bases and J by 1 base, with 8 bases of the junction left unmatched. CDR3: CASSLGQGVLNYGYTF. The CDR3 bases are TGTGCCAGCAGCCTCGGACAGGGAGTCCTTAACTATGGCTACACCTTC.

This clonotype was counted a few times. The chain recombines TRBV10-3 with TRBJ2-1, with 9 nucleotides matching TRBD1. Trimming took 4 bases from V and 4 from J; bases not matched to a gene: 5. Germline CDR1 and CDR2: ENHRY and SYGVKD. The length of the CDR3 is 15 residues. Here the CDR3 reads CAISGGQGSYNEQFF. Here the CDR3 DNA reads TGTGCCATCAGTGGGGGACAGGGTTCATACAATGAGCAGTTCTTC.

V usage is TRBV27 and J usage is TRBJ2-7, with TRBD2 identical over 8 bases. The germline V gene has CDR1 MNHEY and CDR2 SMNVEV (reference sequence). After removal of 0 bases from V and 1 base from J, the junction contained 2 bases not matched to a gene. The CDR3 extends over 15 amino acids. The CDR3 bases are TGTGCCAGCAGTTTATCCGGGAGGGCTTCCTACGAGCAGTACTTC. Translated, it gives CASSLSGRASYEQYF.

This clonotype was seen ten or more times. The rearrangement uses TRBV5-1 and TRBJ2-3; D might be TRBD2 (5 bases). From germline, CDR1 is SGHRS and CDR2 YFSETQ. CDR3 length: 13 amino acids. Trimming stripped 4 bases from V and 4 bases from J, with 10 bases between. In DNA form, the CDR3 reads TGCGCCAGCAGCCCGGGAATGGCAGATACGCAGTATTTT. This translates into CASSPGMADTQYF.